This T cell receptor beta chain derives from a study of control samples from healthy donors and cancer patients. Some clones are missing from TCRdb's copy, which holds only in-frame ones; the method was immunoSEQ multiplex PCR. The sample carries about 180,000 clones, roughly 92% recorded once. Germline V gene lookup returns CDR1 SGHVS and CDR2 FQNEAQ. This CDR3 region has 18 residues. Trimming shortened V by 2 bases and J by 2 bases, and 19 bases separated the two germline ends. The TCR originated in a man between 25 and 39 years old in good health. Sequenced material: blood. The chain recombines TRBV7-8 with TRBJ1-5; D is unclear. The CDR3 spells CASSLYPRRATGNQPQHF. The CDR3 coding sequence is TGTGCCAGCAGCTTATACCCGCGGAGGGCGACTGGCAATCAGCCCCAGCATTTT.